Following are 13 T cell receptor beta chains from one sample sequenced in a study of cytomegalovirus exposure and HLA in healthy donors (dated by TCRdb to about 2017). Receptors were amplified or captured by the immunoSEQ multiplex PCR assay. For the multiplex PCR, a mixture combining 60 forward primers for TCR Vbeta segments and 13 reverse primers for TCR Jbeta segments was used. In TCRdb, the immuneACCESS table is reduced to in-frame sequences with V and J assigned. These tables do not hold every clone; where another copy was compared, an unresolved V gene accounts for under half, and the others remain unexplained. The sample includes approximately 100,000 clones, with around 79% observed a single time. Jointly, the top ten make up around 3.1% of the sample. Input material: PBMCs. Source of these receptors: a woman aged 40 to 50 in good health and CMV-seronegative.

The chain recombines TRBV27 with TRBJ1-1, with D unresolved. V was clipped by 2 bases and J by 1 base, with 8 bases between them. The CDR3 has 14 amino acids. Germline CDR1 is MNHEY and CDR2 is SMNVEV (reference sequence). This chain's CDR3 is CASSLSDGNTEAFF. The CDR3 region has the DNA TGTGCCAGCAGTTTAAGCGACGGGAACACTGAAGCTTTCTTT.

The chain links TRBV5-6 to TRBJ2-1; 7 bases map to TRBD2. J was trimmed by 7 bases and V by 4 bases; bases with no gene match: 5. This CDR3 contains 13 residues. CDR1 SGHDT and CDR2 YYEEEE come from the germline V gene. CDR3 in DNA: TGTGCCAGCAGCCCGGTGGGGGGGAATGAGCAGTTCTTC. Protein: CASSPVGGNEQFF.

J is TRBJ1-4 and V is TRBV7-2, with TRBD1 matching 10 bases. This CDR3 comprises 15 residues. With 5 bases clipped from V and 3 bases from J, the junction kept 3 bases outside the gene matches. Germline CDR1 and CDR2: SGHTA and FQGNSA. The CDR3 region is CASSRQGAANEKLFF. DNA of the CDR3: TGTGCCAGCAGCAGACAGGGGGCGGCTAATGAAAAACTGTTTTTT.

The chain links TRBV10-2 to TRBJ1-1; TRBD1 agrees at 8 bases. Trimming took 6 bases from V and 0 from J; bases not matched to a gene: 6. The CDR3 extends over 15 amino acids. CDR1 and CDR2 from the germline V gene are WSHSY and SAAADI. CDR3 coding DNA: TGCGCCAGCAGAGATACAGGGGGAGTGAACACTGAAGCTTTCTTT. It encodes CASRDTGGVNTEAFF.

The rearrangement links TRBV6-5 to TRBJ2-5, with TRBD1 matching over 7 bases. Trimming cost V 8 bases and J 1 base; bases outside gene matches: 4. The CDR3 consists of 13 residues. The germline V gene encodes CDR1 MNHEY and CDR2 SVGAGI. In DNA, the CDR3 is TGTGCCAGCGGGTGGGACAGCCAAGAGACCCAGTACTTC. It yields the protein CASGWDSQETQYF.

The chain couples TRBV9 to TRBJ2-3; D is uncertain. This CDR3 contains 14 residues. Trimming shortened V by 0 bases and J by 0 bases, and 5 bases separated the two germline ends. The germline CDR1 and CDR2 sequences are SGDLS and YYNGEE. As DNA, the CDR3 is TGTGCCAGCAGCGTAGTTACTAGCACAGATACGCAGTATTTT. Protein sequence: CASSVVTSTDTQYF.

The rearrangement links TRBV29-1 to TRBJ1-2; D is unresolved. This CDR3 has 14 amino acids. V lost 4 bases and J 8 bases, leaving 20 bases between the germline ends. The germline CDR1 and CDR2 sequences are SQVTM and ANQGSEA. CDR3 nucleotides: TGCAGCGTTGTGGAGGTGGCCACTTCTATGGGCTACACCTTC. Translation: CSVVEVATSMGYTF.

The chain employs TRBV19 and TRBJ1-2, with D tentatively TRBD1 (5 bases). The CDR3 sequence is 14 residues long. The V end was cut by 7 bases, the J end by 8 bases, with 20 bases between. The V gene's germline CDR1 is LNHDA and CDR2 SQIVND (reference sequence). CDR3 coding DNA: TGTGCCAGTACCCCCGACAGAGAGGTTTCAGGCTACACCTTC. Protein: CASTPDREVSGYTF.

This sequence joins TRBV10-3 and TRBJ2-5; D might be TRBD2 (7 bases). CDR1 is ENHRY, CDR2 SYGVKD, per germline. The V and J ends lost 8 bases and 5 bases respectively, with 18 bases between them. The CDR3 is 14 residues long. CDR3 loop: CAIGGGAGTETQYF. CDR3 DNA sequence: TGTGCCATCGGGGGGGGCGCAGGGACGGAGACCCAGTACTTC.

The genes are TRBV4-3 and TRBJ2-7; possibly TRBD1 for D (5 bases). V was cut by 0 bases and J by 0 bases, with 15 bases left in between. There are 17 residues in the CDR3. Germline V lookup: CDR1 LGHNA, CDR2 YSLEER. The CDR3: CASSQEWQGLSSYEQYF. The CDR3 nucleotides read TGCGCCAGCAGCCAAGAATGGCAGGGCCTTAGCTCCTACGAGCAGTACTTC.

The chain carries TRBV19 and TRBJ2-5; 8 bases fit TRBD2. CDR3 size: 14 residues. Germline V gives CDR1 LNHDA, CDR2 SQIVND (reference sequence). With V trimmed by 5 bases and J by 10 bases, 12 bases remained unmatched. Here the CDR3 reads CASSAQVEAGGQYF. The CDR3 nucleotides read TGTGCCAGTAGTGCCCAGGTCGAGGCGGGGGGCCAGTACTTC.

This clone has just a few counts. The chain joins TRBV19 to TRBJ2-1; TRBD1 matches at 8 bases. The CDR3 is made up of 15 amino acids. J was trimmed by 6 bases and V by 4 bases; bases with no gene match: 8. CDR1 is LNHDA and CDR2 is SQIVND in the germline V gene (reference sequence). The CDR3 reads CASSTQGARGNEQFF. Here the CDR3 DNA reads TGTGCCAGTAGTACCCAGGGGGCTAGGGGCAATGAGCAGTTCTTC.

The chain combines TRBV10-3 with TRBJ2-5; 13 bases line up with TRBD2. Germline CDR1 and CDR2: ENHRY and SYGVKD. V lost 2 bases and J lost 5; bases outside the gene matches: 11. The CDR3 loop spans 18 amino acids. For the CDR3, the DNA is TGTGCCATCAGTGAGCCCGGGACTAGCGGGATCTTTGGGGAGACCCAGTACTTC. It is translated as CAISEPGTSGIFGETQYF.